This T cell receptor beta chain was retrieved from a study of T-cell reconstitution after alpha-beta-depleted transplantation in children (dated by TCRdb to 2016 to 2018). The study in broad terms: The study quantitatively tracked T-cell immune reconstitution after TCRalphabeta/CD19-depleted allogeneic hematopoietic cell transplantation in children using TCR repertoire profiling. Broad study findings and their caveats: In some patients, high TCRbeta diversity at day 60 was attributed to recipient T cells and intrathymic progenitors that had survived conditioning. Apparently early alphabetaT-cell count recovery about two months after transplant reportedly relied on only several hundred rapidly expanded clones derived from non-depleted graft cells. Hyperexpanded clone frequencies declined over subsequent months; after one year, T-cell counts and TCRbeta diversity were mostly attributed to newly produced T cells.

Preparation of the library involved PCR. The data were produced on an Illumina HiSeq 2500. TCR library preparation used molecular barcoding, with unique molecular identifiers applied to normalize quantification of the TCRbeta repertoire. The public reads were run again by TCRdb, first through fastp at Q25 and then through MiXCR, and only productive beta chains were kept. Each record represents a unique CDR3 protein, reported with the most common genes and DNA among its rows. Within this sample are 350,000 to 500,000 distinct CDR3 sequences, with 43% of them counted one time only. The biggest ten clones account for 27% of the sample. What the treatment or condition label conveys for this sample: allogeneic hematopoietic cell transplantation with graft depleted of TCRalphabeta T cells and CD19 B cells. TCRalphabeta/CD19-depleted allogeneic hematopoietic cell grafts were given to the transplant recipients, all of whom were children.

This clonotype was detected a few times. Its antigen remains unidentified. Qualities for individual bases were not recorded, and no much larger clone is one base off. The clonotype originates from a girl under 10 years old with aplastic anemia, due to receive a stem cell transplant. This sample comprised PBMCs, obtained before TCRalphabeta/CD19-depleted stem cell transplant.

The nucleotide sequence reads as follows: TGTGCCATCAGTGAGTCGCCAGCCGCCACCTACGAGCAGTACTTC. It specifies CAISESPAATYEQYF. The chain was built from TRBV10-3 and TRBJ2-7; the D gene is not confidently resolved. V loses 0 bases of germline sequence and J loses 2 bases, and the interval between the two ends is 11 bases. The CDR3 measures 15 amino acids from cysteine to phenylalanine. The only DNA kept is the CDR3, 45 bases in frame from the first base. From the germline V gene, CDR1 is ENHRY and CDR2 is SYGVKD.